This T cell receptor (beta chain) came from a study of shared clonotypes between healthy human individuals. This CDR3 has 15 residues. Unmatched junction bases numbered 5, after V lost 3 bases and J lost 7 bases. Germline CDR1 MDHEN, CDR2 SYDVKM. TCRdb's table, derived via immunoSEQ multiplex PCR, lists solely in-frame clones and lacks some. The data show over 2,000,000 clones, just over 90% seen once. CD45RO-negative CD8 cells positively selected for CCR7 made up the naive population, which excluded terminally differentiated effector memory CD45RA+ cells. The sample taken for sequencing was naive CD8+ T cells from PBMCs. The gene calls are TRBV28 and TRBJ1-6; TRBD1 aligns across 8 bases. The origin of this receptor is a man aged 18 to 29 in good health. Some clones in this sample may be carry-over from other donors' samples. In nucleotides, the CDR3 is TGTGCCAGCAGTTTTGCTCGACAGGGGAATTCACCCCTCCACTTT. Its protein product is CASSFARQGNSPLHF.